This T cell receptor (beta chain) derives from a study of blood T cell repertoires in COVID-19. This CDR3 spans 14 amino acids. The J segment lost 4 bases and the V segment lost 6 bases, leaving 9 bases of the junction unmatched. Germline CDR1 MDHEN, CDR2 SYDVKM. Original processing methods: Amplified reference gene primers provided the basis for estimating nucleated cell counts. Assay used: immunoSEQ multiplex PCR; TCRdb lists only in-frame clones, some missing. The V and J calls and clone size were taken over from that table, and D and trimming were inferred from the DNA. The sample shows approximately 300,000 clones, 87% of them seen only once. The sample holds a few counts of this clone.

This chain connects TRBV28 to TRBJ2-7; 7 bases map to TRBD1. Sequences were obtained from peripheral blood. This TCR was recovered from a man aged 50-60 years with active or convalescent COVID-19. CDR3 loop: CASSPGGRVYEQYF. The CDR3 nucleotides are TGTGCCAGCAGCCCAGGGGGAAGGGTATACGAGCAGTACTTC.